The TCR beta chain under discussion was sequenced for a study of regulatory T cells in long-lasting Graves disease. Study results and caveats: Persistent disease was characterized by preferential usage of TRBV28, TRBJ1-2 and TRBJ2-5.

This clonotype was picked up many times. The target antigen is unknown. The germline V and J ends were trimmed by 6 bases and 3 bases, with 12 bases remaining between them. Germline V gene data show CDR1 as DFQATT and CDR2 as SNEGSKA (reference sequence). The CDR3 loop spans 12 amino acids. iRepertoire HTBI primers and Arm-PCR of CDR3 regions built TCR beta libraries. TCRdb reprocessed the multiplex PCR reads with MiXCR, giving one entry per CDR3 protein. The sample has 350,000 to 450,000 distinct CDR3 sequences, over 15% seen once. Time point noted: newly diagnosed GD, antithyroid drugs for less than 3 months. The TCR library was made from RNA that had been extracted from PBMCs in TRIzol. These data are also associated with another study on T cells in Graves' hyperthyroidism and ophthalmopathy. This second report adds: Within blood appeared most thyroid clonotypes that had expanded above 0.001.

Sequencing was performed on peripheral blood mononuclear cells (PBMCs), taken at new diagnosis, from a patient treated with antithyroid drugs. The chain employs TRBV20-1 and TRBJ2-7; D is unresolved. The TCR was taken from a man aged 35-49 years with Graves disease. The CDR3 here is CSAPHRFYEQYF. CDR3 sequence (DNA): TGCAGTGCCCCCCACCGATTCTACGAGCAGTACTTC.